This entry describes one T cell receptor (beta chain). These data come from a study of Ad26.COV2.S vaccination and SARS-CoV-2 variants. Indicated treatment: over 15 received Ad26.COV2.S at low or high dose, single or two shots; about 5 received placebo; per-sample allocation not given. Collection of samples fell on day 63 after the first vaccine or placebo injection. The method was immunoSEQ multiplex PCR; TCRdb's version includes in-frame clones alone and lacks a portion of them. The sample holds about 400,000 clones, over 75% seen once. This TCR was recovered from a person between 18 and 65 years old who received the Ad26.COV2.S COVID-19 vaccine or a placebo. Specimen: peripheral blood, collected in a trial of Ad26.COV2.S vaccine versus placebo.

DNA for the CDR3: TGTGCCAGCAGTTTCTCTCCTGGGCAGGGGGCATTTAGGGGGATCAATCAGCCCCAGCATTTT. Its protein product is CASSFSPGQGAFRGINQPQHF. The genes are TRBV28 and TRBJ1-5; 8 nucleotides agree with TRBD1. This CDR3 comprises 21 residues. Germline lookup yields CDR1 MDHEN and CDR2 SYDVKM. Losses at the gene ends were 3 bases for V and 3 bases for J; bases not matched to a gene: 22.